This entry lists 13 T cell receptor beta chains sequenced from one sample in a study of T cell changes during pregnancy in multiple sclerosis. The method was immunoSEQ multiplex PCR; TCRdb's version includes in-frame clones alone and lacks a portion of them. Of roughly 35,000 clones in the sample, approximately 87% were seen once. Sample: CD8+ T cells from peripheral blood mononuclear cells, taken after pregnancy. The receptors derive from a female donor with multiple sclerosis, enrolled in a pregnancy study.

The rearrangement links TRBV19 to TRBJ1-6; D ambiguous. The germline V gene encodes CDR1 LNHDA and CDR2 SQIVND (reference sequence). V lost 2 bases and J 5 bases, leaving 7 bases between the germline ends. The CDR3 consists of 14 residues. The CDR3 DNA sequence: TGTGCCAGTAGTATATCAGAGGATAATTCACCCCTCCACTTT. Residues: CASSISEDNSPLHF.

This clone has more than one count but fewer than ten. V is TRBV7-9 and J is TRBJ2-1; 8 bases agree with TRBD2. V gave up 5 bases and J gave up 6 bases; unmatched junction bases: 15. The germline V gene encodes CDR1 SEHNR and CDR2 FQNEAQ (reference sequence). The CDR3 spans 17 residues. This chain's CDR3 is CASSPRGTGGPINEQFF. The CDR3 nucleotides read TGTGCCAGCAGCCCTCGCGGGACGGGGGGGCCCATCAATGAGCAGTTCTTC.

The chain carries TRBV9 and TRBJ2-2; 8 bases map to TRBD2. This CDR3 has 14 amino acids. Germline assignment: CDR1 SGDLS and CDR2 YYNGEE. V gave up 4 bases and J gave up 10 bases; unmatched junction bases: 9. CDR3 sequence reads: CASSLAERGLELFF. In DNA form, the CDR3 reads TGTGCCAGCAGCCTGGCGGAGCGGGGGCTGGAGCTGTTTTTT.

By share of the sample, this clone is medium-sized. It is unclear where the CDR3 begins or ends on the DNA, so no DNA is shown, and the CDR3 is as TCRdb lists it. The V gene is TRBV4-3, the J gene TRBJ2-2; TRBD2, the table's D call, lacks a check against the DNA. The CDR3 sequence runs 15 residues, both termini included. Germline V CDR1 and CDR2: LGHNA, YSLEER. This CDR3 reads CASSQDGFGAGELFF.

The chain carries TRBV7-2 and TRBJ1-2, with D perhaps TRBD1 (5 bases). From germline, CDR1 is SGHTA and CDR2 FQGNSA. The CDR3 runs to 11 residues. The ends were cut back, 11 bases at V and 4 bases at J, with 11 bases in the middle. This chain's CDR3 is CAADSLYGYTF. In nucleotides, the CDR3 is TGTGCCGCTGACAGCCTCTATGGCTACACCTTC.

The chain is built from TRBV2 and TRBJ2-3; D ambiguous. Germline V gives CDR1 SNHLY, CDR2 FYNNEI. V lost 7 bases and J 6 bases, leaving 11 bases between the germline ends. CDR3 length: 12 residues. CDR3 protein: CASIITRDTQYF. The CDR3 DNA is TGTGCCAGCATTATCACCAGGGATACGCAGTATTTT.

The chain links TRBV27 to TRBJ2-7; possible D gene TRBD1, 6 bases. V shed 6 bases and J shed 4 bases, with 13 bases lying between them. This CDR3 has 13 residues. The germline CDR1 and CDR2 sequences are MNHEY and SMNVEV (reference sequence). CDR3 region: CASRLKGVYEQYF. DNA for the CDR3: TGTGCCAGCAGACTTAAGGGGGTTTACGAGCAGTACTTC.

The rearrangement uses TRBV6-6 and TRBJ1-1; TRBD1 might be the D (6 bases). CDR1 is MNHNY and CDR2 is SVGAGI in the germline V gene (reference sequence). Trimming shortened V by 6 bases and J by 1 base, and 9 bases separated the two germline ends. The CDR3 extends over 13 amino acids. The DNA of the CDR3 is TGTGCCAGCAGAATGACAGGGAACACTGAAGCTTTCTTT. This translates into CASRMTGNTEAFF.

V and J are TRBV9 and TRBJ2-7; D perhaps matches TRBD2 (6 bases). CDR1 SGDLS and CDR2 YYNGEE come from the germline V gene. CDR3 size: 14 residues. V lost 0 bases and J lost 0, with 7 bases in between. As DNA, the CDR3 is TGTGCCAGCAGCGTAGTGGAGGGCTCCTACGAGCAGTACTTC. Translation gives CASSVVEGSYEQYF.

This clone was detected a few times. This sequence joins TRBV7-9 and TRBJ2-1; 7 bases align to TRBD1. This CDR3 is built from 14 residues. Germline assignment: CDR1 SEHNR and CDR2 FQNEAQ (reference sequence). V shed 4 bases, J shed 4 bases, and the junction held 4 bases outside the gene matches. The DNA for the CDR3 is TGTGCCAGCAGCTCAGGGGGACCTTACAATGAGCAGTTCTTC. It encodes CASSSGGPYNEQFF.

This chain joins TRBV11-2 and TRBJ2-7, with D tentatively TRBD2 (5 bases). Germline assignment: CDR1 SGHAT and CDR2 FQNNGV. V lost 5 bases to trimming and J lost 2 bases, with 19 bases between them. The CDR3 runs 16 residues. In DNA, the CDR3 is TGTGCCAGCAGCCCCTATGAGAGGGTGCCGGCCTACGAGCAGTACTTC. Residues: CASSPYERVPAYEQYF.

By share, this clone ranks as medium-sized. In DNA form, the CDR3 reads TGTGCCAGCAGTAAGGGGGAAACTGAAAAACTGTTTTTT. Translating gives CASSKGETEKLFF. This chain uses TRBV6-4 with TRBJ1-4; TRBD1 might be the D (6 bases). V lost 5 bases, J lost 7 bases, and 11 bases lay in between. The CDR3 is made up of 13 amino acids. Per the germline V gene, CDR1 is MRHNA and CDR2 is SNTAGT.

This clone was detected only a few times. This chain joins TRBV29-1 and TRBJ1-2; TRBD1 aligns across 8 bases. The V gene's germline CDR1 is SQVTM and CDR2 ANQGSEA. The V segment lost 5 bases and the J segment 0 bases; nucleotides outside the gene matches: 2. This CDR3 region has 13 residues. CDR3: CSVLQGANYGYTF. CDR3 DNA: TGCAGCGTTCTACAGGGGGCTAACTATGGCTACACCTTC.